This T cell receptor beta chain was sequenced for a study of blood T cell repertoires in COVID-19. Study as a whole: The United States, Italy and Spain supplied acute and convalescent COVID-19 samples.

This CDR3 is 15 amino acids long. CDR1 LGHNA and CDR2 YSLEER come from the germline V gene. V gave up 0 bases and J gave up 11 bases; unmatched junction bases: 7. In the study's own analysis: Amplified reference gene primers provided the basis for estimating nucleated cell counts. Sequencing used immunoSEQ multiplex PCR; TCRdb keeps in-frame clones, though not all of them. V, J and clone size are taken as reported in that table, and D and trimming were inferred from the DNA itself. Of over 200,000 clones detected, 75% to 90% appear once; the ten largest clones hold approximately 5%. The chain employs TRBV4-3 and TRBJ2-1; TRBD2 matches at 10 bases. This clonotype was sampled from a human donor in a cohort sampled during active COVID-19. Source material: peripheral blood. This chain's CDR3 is CASSQELAGVPQQFF. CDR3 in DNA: TGCGCCAGCAGCCAAGAGCTAGCGGGGGTCCCCCAGCAGTTCTTC.